This T cell receptor beta chain was found in a study of T-cell reconstitution after alpha-beta-depleted transplantation in children. General study findings and limits: Several hundred expanded graft clones reportedly supplied alpha-beta T cells about two months after transplant. Several patients had high TCRbeta diversity at day 60; it came from surviving recipient T cells and thymic progenitors. Newly produced T cells mostly accounted for T-cell counts and diversity one year post-transplant.

Unique molecular identifiers were incorporated into the prepared TCRbeta library. In TCRdb, the PCR reads were re-called with MiXCR into one record per CDR3 protein. Of about 440,000 distinct CDR3 sequences listed, 43% were seen once; the top ten hold 25% to 30%. The CDR3 sequence is 15 residues long. CDR1 is LGHDT and CDR2 is YNNKEL in the germline V gene (reference sequence). Concerning this clonotype: The antigen is unknown. One base away lies a much larger clone, so this may be a sequencing read error.

This TCR was recovered from a girl aged 2 to 10 with aplastic anemia, due to receive a stem cell transplant. The source material was PBMCs, sampled before TCRalphabeta/CD19-depleted stem cell transplant. The chain joins TRBV3-1 to TRBJ2-4; 10 nucleotides agree with TRBD2. The chain's CDR3 is CASSLLAGRGNIQSF. The CDR3 DNA is TGTGCCAGCAGCCTACTAGCGGGGCGGGGAAACATTCAGTCCTTC.